What follows are 19 T cell receptor beta chains derived from one specimen sequenced in a study of CXCR3-negative and CXCR3-positive naive CD8 T cells. Findings of the study overall: In CXCR3-positive naive cells, the TRB CDR3s were more hydrophobic than in CXCR3-negative naive cells.

Their antigen targets remain unknown. The method, 5' RACE with UMI labels, was used to prepare the TRB cDNA libraries. After re-calling the 5' RACE reads, TCRdb lists one entry per CDR3 protein, DNA absent. The sample data list roughly 100,000 distinct CDR3 sequences. The sample taken for sequencing was naive CXCR3+ CD8+ T cells from blood. This sample's subset: CD45RO-CCR7+CD27+CD95- naive CD8+ T cells expressing CXCR3 (TNR3+). These receptors all come from a human donor in good health. Some clones in this sample may be carry-over from other donors' samples.

The V and J genes are TRBV21-1 and TRBJ1-5; TCRdb proposes TRBD1, but this gene call is untestable without DNA. TRBV21-1 is tagged as a pseudogene. The CDR3 consists of 14 residues. CDR3: CASRNRQGNQPQHF.

The chain links TRBV9 to TRBJ2-4; without DNA, the TCRdb call of TRBD1 cannot be checked. The CDR3 loop spans 15 amino acids. Germline CDR1 SGDLS, CDR2 YYNGEE. The CDR3 here is CASSPTGTGGGIQYF. Supplemented by reference TRBV9 and TRBJ2-4, the full variable domain reads DSGVTQTPKHLITATGQRVTLRCSPRSGDLSVYWYQQSLDQGLQFLIQYYNGEERAKGNILERFSAQQFPDLHSELNLSSLELGDSALYFCASSPTGTGGGIQYFGAGTRLSVL.

This chain joins TRBV28 and TRBJ2-2; TCRdb selects TRBD2, and the lack of DNA leaves this call unchecked. The CDR3 sequence is 16 residues long. Per germline, CDR1 MDHEN and CDR2 SYDVKM. This chain's CDR3 is CASSTGTSGNTGELFF.

The rearrangement links TRBV19 to TRBJ2-7; no DNA is available, so the TRBD2 call from TCRdb remains unchecked. The germline V gene encodes CDR1 LNHDA and CDR2 SQIVND (reference sequence). The CDR3 is 15 amino acids. The CDR3 loop is CASSTLAGDYYEQYF.

J is TRBJ2-1 and V is TRBV28; TCRdb returns TRBD2, unconfirmable since there is no DNA. Per germline, CDR1 MDHEN and CDR2 SYDVKM. The CDR3 covers 14 residues. CDR3 region: CASSIGLAGVEQFF.

The CDR3 here is CATSIGTSYEQYF. The chain joins TRBV15 to TRBJ2-7; TCRdb proposes TRBD1, but this gene call is untestable without DNA. The CDR3 loop spans 13 amino acids. CDR1 LNHNV and CDR2 YYDKDF come from the germline V gene (reference sequence).

This chain links TRBV20-1 with TRBJ2-1; the TRBD2 assignment by TCRdb is unverifiable without DNA. The CDR3 extends over 16 amino acids. Germline-derived CDR1 and CDR2 are DFQATT and SNEGSKA (reference sequence). The CDR3 is CSARGVRLADPNEQFF.

This chain connects TRBV12-3 or TRBV12-4 to TRBJ2-1; TCRdb calls TRBD1, which cannot be checked without DNA. The CDR3 has 17 amino acids. The CDR3 sequence is CASSASEPLSSYNEQFF.

V is TRBV27 and J is TRBJ2-7; TCRdb's D call of TRBD2 is untestable without DNA. The CDR3 consists of 14 residues. In germline, CDR1 is MNHEY, CDR2 SMNVEV (reference sequence). CDR3 region: CASRPSGRAWEQYF.

V is TRBV7-3 and J is TRBJ2-1; the TCRdb call, TRBD2, lacks DNA for checking. CDR1 and CDR2 from the germline V gene are SGHTA and FQGTGA. The CDR3 runs to 18 residues. The CDR3 reads CVSSSGLAGGEHYNEQFF. The entire variable domain, with the rest obtained from reference TRBV7-3 and TRBJ2-1, is as follows: GAGVSQTPSNKVTEKGKYVELRCDPISGHTALYWYRQSLGQGPEFLIYFQGTGAADDSGLPNDRFFAVRPEGSVSTLKIQRTERGDSAVYLCVSSSGLAGGEHYNEQFFGPGTRLTVL.

V and J are TRBV29-1 and TRBJ2-2. Germline V gene data show CDR1 as SQVTM and CDR2 as ANQGSEA. This CDR3 spans 12 amino acids. CDR3 in amino acids: CSIEDGTGELFF.

The rearrangement joins TRBV19 to TRBJ2-7; lacking DNA, the TRBD1 call made by TCRdb goes unchecked. The germline CDR1 and CDR2 sequences are LNHDA and SQIVND (reference sequence). This CDR3 comprises 13 residues. CDR3 residues: CATWDRDTYEQYF. Together with reference TRBV19 and TRBJ2-7, the CDR3 gives the full variable domain: DGGITQSPKYLFRKEGQNVTLSCEQNLNHDAMYWYRQDPGQGLRLIYYSQIVNDFQKGDIAEGYSVSREKKESFPLTVTSAQKNPTAFYLCATWDRDTYEQYFGPGTRLTVT.

The gene calls are TRBV28 and TRBJ2-2. CDR3 size: 15 residues. Germline CDR1 reads MDHEN; CDR2 reads SYDVKM. This chain's CDR3 is CASSFDTDSAGELFF.

The V call is TRBV7-2, the J call TRBJ2-1; TCRdb's D call, TRBD2, is unchecked because there is no DNA. The CDR3 covers 14 residues. The germline gives CDR1 SGHTA, CDR2 FQGNSA. CDR3 region: CASSPGLAEIEQFF.

V gene TRBV7-8 combines with J gene TRBJ2-1; there is no DNA to check the TCRdb D call of TRBD1. CDR3 length equals 19 residues. CDR1 SGHVS and CDR2 FQNEAQ come from the germline V gene. CDR3 amino acids: CASSLGLAGGSPSYNEQFF.

V usage is TRBV4-1 and J usage is TRBJ2-7; TCRdb returns TRBD1, unconfirmable since there is no DNA. Germline V gene sequence: CDR1 MGHRA, CDR2 YSYEKL. The CDR3 extends over 15 amino acids. CDR3 protein: CASSQVGQETYEQYF.

The chain links TRBV7-3 to TRBJ1-2; TCRdb's D call, TRBD1, is unchecked because there is no DNA. The CDR3 covers 14 residues. From germline, CDR1 is SGHTA and CDR2 FQGTGA. CDR3 amino acids: CASSLTPGDANYTF.

The V call is TRBV4-3, the J call TRBJ1-1; with no DNA, the TCRdb D assignment of TRBD1 cannot be verified. The CDR3 runs 14 residues. CDR1 LGHNA and CDR2 YSLEER come from the germline V gene. The chain's CDR3 is CASSQDRVGTEAFF.

This chain links TRBV28 with TRBJ2-5; lacking DNA, the TRBD1 call made by TCRdb goes unchecked. The germline V gene has CDR1 MDHEN and CDR2 SYDVKM. This CDR3 contains 14 residues. This chain's CDR3 is CASSLTGGPETQYF.